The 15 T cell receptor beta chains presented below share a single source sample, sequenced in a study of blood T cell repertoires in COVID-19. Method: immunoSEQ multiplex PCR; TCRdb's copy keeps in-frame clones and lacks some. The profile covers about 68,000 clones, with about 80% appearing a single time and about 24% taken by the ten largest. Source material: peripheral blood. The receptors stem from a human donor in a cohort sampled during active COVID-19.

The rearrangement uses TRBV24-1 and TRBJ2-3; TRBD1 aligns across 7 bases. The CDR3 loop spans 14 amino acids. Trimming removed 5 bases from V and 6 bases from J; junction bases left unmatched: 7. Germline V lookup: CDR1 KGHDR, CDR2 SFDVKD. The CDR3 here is CATSGEDRVDTQYF. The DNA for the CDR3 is TGTGCCACCAGTGGGGAAGACAGGGTTGATACGCAGTATTTT.

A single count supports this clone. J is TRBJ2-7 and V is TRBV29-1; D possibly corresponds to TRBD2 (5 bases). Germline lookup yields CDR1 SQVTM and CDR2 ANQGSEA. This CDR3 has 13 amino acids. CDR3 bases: TGCAGTTACTCCCGGGATAGTGGGGACGAGCAGTACTTC. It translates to CSYSRDSGDEQYF.

The CDR3 DNA reads as TGTGCCAGCAGTTATTACAGAAATAGCAATCAGCCCCAGCATTTT. Its translation: CASSYYRNSNQPQHF. The rearrangement links TRBV6-2 or TRBV6-3 to TRBJ1-5; no firm D call. Trimming removed 3 bases from V and 0 bases from J, with 9 bases in between. This CDR3 region has 15 residues. From germline, CDR1 is MNHEY and CDR2 SVGEGT.

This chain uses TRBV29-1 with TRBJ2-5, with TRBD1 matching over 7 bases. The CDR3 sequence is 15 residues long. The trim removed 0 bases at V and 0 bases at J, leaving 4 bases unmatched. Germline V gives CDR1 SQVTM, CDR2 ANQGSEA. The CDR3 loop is CSVEDGTAYQETQYF. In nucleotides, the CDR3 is TGCAGCGTTGAAGATGGGACAGCGTACCAAGAGACCCAGTACTTC.

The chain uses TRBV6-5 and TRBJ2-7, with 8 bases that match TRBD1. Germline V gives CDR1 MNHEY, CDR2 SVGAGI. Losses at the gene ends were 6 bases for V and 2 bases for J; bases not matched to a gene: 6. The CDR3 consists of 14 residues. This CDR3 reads CASRTSDRAYEQYF. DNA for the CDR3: TGTGCCAGCAGGACCTCGGACAGGGCCTACGAGCAGTACTTC.

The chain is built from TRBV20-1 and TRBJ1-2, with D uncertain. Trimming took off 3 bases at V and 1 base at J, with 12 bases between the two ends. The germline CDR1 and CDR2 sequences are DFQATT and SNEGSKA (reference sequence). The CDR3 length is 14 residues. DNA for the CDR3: TGCAGTGCTAGTTTGCGGGGTGGTAACTATGGCTACACCTTC. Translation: CSASLRGGNYGYTF.

The CDR3 loop reads CASSSSRGSDTQYF. The CDR3 nucleotides read TGTGCCAGCAGCTCAAGTCGGGGGTCAGATACGCAGTATTTT. This chain joins TRBV11-3 and TRBJ2-3, with D perhaps TRBD2 (6 bases). The CDR3 sequence is 14 residues long. The germline CDR1 and CDR2 sequences are SGHNT and YENEEA. V lost 4 bases and J lost 4, with 12 bases in between. Looking up the rest from reference TRBV11-3 and TRBJ2-3 gives the full variable domain: EAGVVQSPRYKIIEKKQPVAFWCNPISGHNTLYWYLQNLGQGPELLIRYENEEAVDDSQLPKDRFSAERLKGVDSTLKIQPAELGDSAVYLCASSSSRGSDTQYFGPGTRLTVL.

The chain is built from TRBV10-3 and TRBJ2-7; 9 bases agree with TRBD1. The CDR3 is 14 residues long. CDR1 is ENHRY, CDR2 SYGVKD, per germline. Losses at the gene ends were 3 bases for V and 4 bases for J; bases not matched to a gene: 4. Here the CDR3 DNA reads TGTGCCATCAGTGAAGGGACAGGGAGTTACGAGCAGTACTTC. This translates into CAISEGTGSYEQYF.

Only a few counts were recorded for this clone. CDR3 in DNA: TGTGCCAGCAGCTTTGCCGGGAGCGGTTCACCCCTCCACTTT. Translating gives CASSFAGSGSPLHF. J is TRBJ1-6 and V is TRBV7-9, with no clear D. V lost 3 bases, J lost 9 bases, and 12 bases lay in between. Germline V lookup: CDR1 SEHNR, CDR2 FQNEAQ (reference sequence). The CDR3 sequence is 14 residues long.

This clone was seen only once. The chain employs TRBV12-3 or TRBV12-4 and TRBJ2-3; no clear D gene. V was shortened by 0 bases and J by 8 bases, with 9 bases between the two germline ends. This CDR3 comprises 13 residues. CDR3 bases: TGTGCCAGCAGTTTAGCTGAAGCGTCTACGCAGTATTTT. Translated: CASSLAEASTQYF.

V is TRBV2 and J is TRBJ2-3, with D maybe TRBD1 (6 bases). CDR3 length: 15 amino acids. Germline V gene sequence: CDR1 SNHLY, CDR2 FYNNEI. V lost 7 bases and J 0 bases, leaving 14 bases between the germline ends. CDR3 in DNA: TGTGCCAGCAACAGGGACATCGCTAGCACAGATACGCAGTATTTT. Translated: CASNRDIASTDTQYF.

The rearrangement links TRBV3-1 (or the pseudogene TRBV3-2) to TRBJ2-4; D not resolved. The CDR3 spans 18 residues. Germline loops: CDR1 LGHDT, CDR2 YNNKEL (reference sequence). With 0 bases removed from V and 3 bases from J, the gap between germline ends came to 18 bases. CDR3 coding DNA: TGTGCCAGCAGCCAAGATCTTGTGACCCTAGGTGGCAAAAACATTCAGTACTTC. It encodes CASSQDLVTLGGKNIQYF.

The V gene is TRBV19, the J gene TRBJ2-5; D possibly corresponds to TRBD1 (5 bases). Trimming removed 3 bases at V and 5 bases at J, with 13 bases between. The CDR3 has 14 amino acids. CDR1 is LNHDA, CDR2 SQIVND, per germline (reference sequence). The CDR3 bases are TGTGCCAGTAGTATGAACAGGTACCCGGAGACCCAGTACTTC. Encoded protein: CASSMNRYPETQYF. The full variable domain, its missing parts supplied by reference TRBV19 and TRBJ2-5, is DGGITQSPKYLFRKEGQNVTLSCEQNLNHDAMYWYRQDPGQGLRLIYYSQIVNDFQKGDIAEGYSVSREKKESFPLTVTSAQKNPTAFYLCASSMNRYPETQYFGPGTRLLVL.

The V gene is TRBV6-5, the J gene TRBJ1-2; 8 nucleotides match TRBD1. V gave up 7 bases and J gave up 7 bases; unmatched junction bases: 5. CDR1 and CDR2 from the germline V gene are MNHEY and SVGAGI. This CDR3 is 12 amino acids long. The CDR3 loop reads CASTVDRAGYTF. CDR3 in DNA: TGTGCCAGCACTGTGGACAGGGCTGGCTACACCTTC.

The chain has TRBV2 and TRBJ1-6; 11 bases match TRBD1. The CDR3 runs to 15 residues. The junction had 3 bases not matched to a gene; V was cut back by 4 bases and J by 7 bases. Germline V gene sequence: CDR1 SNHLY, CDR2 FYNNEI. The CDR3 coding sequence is TGTGCCAGCAGTGGGAGGACAGGGGGCAATTCACCCCTCCACTTT. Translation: CASSGRTGGNSPLHF.